The entry below describes one T cell receptor beta chain. Its matching antigen is unknown. Germline loops: CDR1 SQVTM, CDR2 ANQGSEA. The CDR3 is made up of 15 amino acids. V lost 4 bases, J lost 4 bases, and 5 bases stayed unmatched. These data are taken from a study of cytomegalovirus exposure and HLA in healthy donors. Study-level background: Of several hundred genotyped donors, roughly 81% grouped in the Caucasian-associated ancestry cluster.

Points from the study as a whole: Association of 16,951 TCR beta sequences with HLA alleles was found at 0.05 false discovery rate in a later analysis. A later analysis reportedly found that, within productive TCRs, an Asian-associated ancestry cluster had fewer N-insertions than the mean observed across the approximately 690 donors.

It was with 60 Vbeta and 13 Jbeta primers that the PCR ran. The data were produced by immunoSEQ multiplex PCR, yet TCRdb's version contains in-frame clones alone and is incomplete. The sample consists of roughly 100,000 clones, approximately 9% of them appearing once. The chain joins TRBV29-1 to TRBJ2-3, with TRBD2 matching over 13 bases. Sequenced: PBMCs. This receptor was identified in a man aged 45-65 years in good health and CMV-seropositive. CDR3 DNA sequence: TGCAGCGTTGGACTAGCGGGGGGACGGGCAGATACGCAGTATTTT. This sequence encodes CSVGLAGGRADTQYF.